This TCR beta chain originates from a study of blood T cells in healthy people across ages. Study-wide results and caveats: There were more naive CD4+ cells and higher diversity in long-lived donors than in aged donors.

The ends lost 8 bases at V and 9 bases at J; junction bases unmatched: 11. The CDR3 has 15 amino acids. Germline V lookup: CDR1 MNHEY, CDR2 SMNVEV (reference sequence). In the case of this clonotype: What it recognizes is unknown.

Sample-barcoded 5' priming and a J-beta primer mix drove a second PCR of 7 to 11 cycles. TCRdb used MiXCR to reprocess the 5' RACE reads, holding one entry per CDR3 protein. The sample holds around 800,000 distinct CDR3 sequences; roughly 60% are singletons and the top ten take around 30%. Input material: blood. The V call is TRBV27, the J call TRBJ1-5; TRBD1 matches 12 bases. The sequence was collected from a young man in good health. CDR3 coding DNA: TGTGCCAGCCGCAGAGGGACAGGGGGCGATTTGCCCCAGCATTTT. As protein: CASRRGTGGDLPQHF.